This passage covers 5 T cell receptor gamma chains from one sample sequenced in a study of gammadelta T cells in human blood. TCRdb processed the RT-PCR reads again with the CATT caller. This sample yields approximately 190 gamma-chain clones, of which under 65% are seen a single time; about 60% belongs to the top ten. The sample consisted of non-Vgamma9Vdelta2 gamma-delta T cells from fetal blood. The receptors originated from a human fetus.

This clone is classed as hyperexpanded. V usage is TRGV5 and J usage is TRGJ1 or TRGJ2. The CDR3 runs 11 residues. The ends lost 0 bases at V and 10 bases at J; junction bases unmatched: 3. Germline V lookup: CDR1 VINAFY, CDR2 YDVSNSKD. In DNA, the CDR3 is TGTGCCACCTGGGACAGGCGGAAGAAACTCTTT. It encodes CATWDRRKKLF.

By frequency in the sample, this clone is medium-sized. V usage is TRGV10 and J usage is TRGJ1 or TRGJ2. TRGV10 is annotated as an ORF whose role is uncertain. With 7 bases clipped from V and 2 bases from J, the junction kept 3 bases outside the gene matches. The CDR3 is 12 residues long. CDR3: CAAWSHYYKKLF. CDR3 coding DNA: TGTGCTGCGTGGTCCCATTATTATAAGAAACTCTTT.

The table lists this clone with a count of one. It differs at one base from a far larger clone, so likely a read error. The sample contains more than one DNA sequence encoding this CDR3. The chain joins TRGV4 to TRGJP1. The germline CDR1 and CDR2 sequences are EGSTGY and YDSYTSSV. This CDR3 is 13 amino acids long. The chain's CDR3 is CATWDGTGWFKIF. The CDR3 bases are TGTGCCACATGGGATGGCACTGGTTGGTTCAAGATATTT.

Notes on this clone: A much more abundant neighbour one base away suggests this may be a read error. The V call is TRGV5, the J call TRGJ1 or TRGJ2. This CDR3 spans 15 amino acids. From germline, CDR1 is VINAFY and CDR2 YDVSNSKD. This CDR3 is CATWDTFSNYHKKLF. The CDR3 DNA reads TGTGCCACCTGGGACACATTCTCGAATTATCATAAGAAACTCTTT.

With respect to this clone: TCRdb records a much larger clone's protein for this DNA, with a difference at residue 2 that likely arises from a read error; the protein given is the translation of the DNA. The rearrangement joins TRGV3 to TRGJP2. The CDR3 spans 13 residues. Germline V gene sequence: CDR1 VTNTFY, CDR2 YDVSTARD (reference sequence). CDR3 in amino acids: CTTWDSSDWIKTF. The DNA for the CDR3 is TGTACCACCTGGGACAGTAGTGATTGGATCAAGACGTTT.